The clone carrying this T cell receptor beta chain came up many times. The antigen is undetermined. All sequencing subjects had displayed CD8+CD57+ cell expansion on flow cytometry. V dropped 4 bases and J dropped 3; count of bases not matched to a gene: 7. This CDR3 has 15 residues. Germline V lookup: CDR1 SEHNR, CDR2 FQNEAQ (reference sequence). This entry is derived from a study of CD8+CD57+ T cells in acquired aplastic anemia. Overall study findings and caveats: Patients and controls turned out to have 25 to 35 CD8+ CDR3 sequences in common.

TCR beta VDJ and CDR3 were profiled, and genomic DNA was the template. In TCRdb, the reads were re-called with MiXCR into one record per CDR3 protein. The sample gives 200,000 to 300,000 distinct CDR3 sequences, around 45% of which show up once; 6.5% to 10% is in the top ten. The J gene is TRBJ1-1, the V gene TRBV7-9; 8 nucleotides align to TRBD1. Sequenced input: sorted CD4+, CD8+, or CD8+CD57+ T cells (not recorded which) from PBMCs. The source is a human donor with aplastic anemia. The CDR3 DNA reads TGTGCCAGCAGCTCTAACCAACAGGGGGACACTGAAGCTTTCTTT. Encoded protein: CASSSNQQGDTEAFF.